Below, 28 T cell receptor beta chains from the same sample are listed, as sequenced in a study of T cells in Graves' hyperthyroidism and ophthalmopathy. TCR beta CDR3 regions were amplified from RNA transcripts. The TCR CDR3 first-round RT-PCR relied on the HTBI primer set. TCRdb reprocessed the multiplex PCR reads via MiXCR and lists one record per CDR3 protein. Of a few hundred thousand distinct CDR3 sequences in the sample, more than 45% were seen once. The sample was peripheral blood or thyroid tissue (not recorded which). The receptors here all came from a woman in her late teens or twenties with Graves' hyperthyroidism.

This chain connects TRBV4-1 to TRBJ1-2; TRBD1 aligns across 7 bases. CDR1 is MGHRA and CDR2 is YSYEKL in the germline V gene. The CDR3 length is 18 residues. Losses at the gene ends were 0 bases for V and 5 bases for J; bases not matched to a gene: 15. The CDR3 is CASSQDSSQGGLIYGYTF. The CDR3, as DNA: TGCGCCAGCAGCCAAGACTCTAGTCAAGGGGGCCTAATTTATGGCTACACCTTC.

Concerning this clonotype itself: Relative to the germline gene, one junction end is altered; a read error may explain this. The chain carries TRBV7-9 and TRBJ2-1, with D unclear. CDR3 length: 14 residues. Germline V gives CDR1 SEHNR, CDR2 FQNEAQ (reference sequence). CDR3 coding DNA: TGCGCCAGCAGCCTACTCGGGCTTCGCGATGAGCAGTTCTTC. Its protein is CASSLLGLRDEQFF.

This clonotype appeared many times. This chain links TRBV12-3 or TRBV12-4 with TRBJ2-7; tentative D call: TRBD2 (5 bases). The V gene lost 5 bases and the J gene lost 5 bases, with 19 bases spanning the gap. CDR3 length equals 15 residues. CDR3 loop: CASSARTPSMNEQYF. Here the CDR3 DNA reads TGTGCCAGCAGTGCGAGGACTCCTTCTATGAACGAGCAGTACTTC.

This CDR3 reads CASSLHGRATGELFF. CDR3 nucleotides: TGTGCCAGCAGCTTACACGGGAGGGCCACCGGGGAGCTGTTTTTT. The chain employs TRBV7-3 and TRBJ2-2; 8 nucleotides agree with TRBD2. Germline V gives CDR1 SGHTA, CDR2 FQGTGA. V lost 2 bases and J lost 4; bases outside the gene matches: 3. The CDR3 has 15 residues. The whole variable domain, filled in from reference TRBV7-3 and TRBJ2-2, reads GAGVSQTPSNKVTEKGKYVELRCDPISGHTALYWYRQSLGQGPEFLIYFQGTGAADDSGLPNDRFFAVRPEGSVSTLKIQRTERGDSAVYLCASSLHGRATGELFFGEGSRLTVL.

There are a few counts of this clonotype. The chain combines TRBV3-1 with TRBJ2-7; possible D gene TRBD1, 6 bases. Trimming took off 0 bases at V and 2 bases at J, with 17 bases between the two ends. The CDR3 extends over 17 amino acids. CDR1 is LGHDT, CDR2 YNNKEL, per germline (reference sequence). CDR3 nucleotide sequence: TGTGCCAGCAGCCAAGACTCAAAGGACAGATTTACCTACGAGCAGTACTTC. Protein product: CASSQDSKDRFTYEQYF.

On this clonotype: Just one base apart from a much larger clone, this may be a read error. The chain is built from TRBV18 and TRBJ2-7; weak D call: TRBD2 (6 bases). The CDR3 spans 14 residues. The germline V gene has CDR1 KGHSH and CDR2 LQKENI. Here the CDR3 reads CASSPPGTDYEPYF. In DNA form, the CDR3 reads TGTGCCAGCTCACCACCGGGGACGGACTACGAGCCGTACTTC. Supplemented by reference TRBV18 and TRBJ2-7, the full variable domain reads NAGVMQNPRHLVRRRGQEARLRCSPMKGHSHVYWYRQLPEEGLKFMVYLQKENIIDESGMPKERFSAEFPKEGPSILRIQQVVRGDSAAYFCASSPPGTDYEPYFGPGTRLTVT.

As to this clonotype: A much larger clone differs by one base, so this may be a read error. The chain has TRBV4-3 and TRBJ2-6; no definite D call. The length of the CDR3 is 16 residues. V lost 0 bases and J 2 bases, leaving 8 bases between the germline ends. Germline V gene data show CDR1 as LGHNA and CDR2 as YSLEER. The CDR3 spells CASSQDPRPGANVLTF. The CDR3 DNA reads TGCGCCAGCAGCCAAGATCCCCGCCCTGGGGCCAACGTCCTGACTTTC.

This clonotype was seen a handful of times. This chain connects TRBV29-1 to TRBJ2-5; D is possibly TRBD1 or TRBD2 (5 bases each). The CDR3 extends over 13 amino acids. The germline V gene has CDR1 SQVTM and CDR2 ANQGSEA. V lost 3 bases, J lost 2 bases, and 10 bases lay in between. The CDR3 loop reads CSVDRGGQETQYF. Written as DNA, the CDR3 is TGCAGCGTTGATCGGGGCGGTCAAGAGACCCAGTACTTC. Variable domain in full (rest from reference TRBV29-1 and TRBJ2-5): SAVISQKPSRDICQRGTSLTIQCQVDSQVTMMFWYRQQPGQSLTLIATANQGSEATYESGFVIDKFPISRPNLTFSTLTVSNMSPEDSSIYLCSVDRGGQETQYFGPGTRLLVL.

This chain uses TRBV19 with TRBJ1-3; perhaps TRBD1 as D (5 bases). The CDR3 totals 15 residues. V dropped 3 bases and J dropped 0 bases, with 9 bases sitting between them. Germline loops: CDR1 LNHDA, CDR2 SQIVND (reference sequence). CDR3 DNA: TGTGCCAGTAGTATGGGGGTGCTCTCTGGAAACACCATATATTTT. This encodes CASSMGVLSGNTIYF.

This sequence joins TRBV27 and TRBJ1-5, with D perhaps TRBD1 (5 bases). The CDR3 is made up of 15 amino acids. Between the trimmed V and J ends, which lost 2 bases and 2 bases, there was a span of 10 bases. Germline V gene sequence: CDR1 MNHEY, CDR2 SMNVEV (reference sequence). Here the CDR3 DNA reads TGTGCCAGCAGTTTAAGGTTAGGGGGCAATCAGCCCCAGCATTTT. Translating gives CASSLRLGGNQPQHF.

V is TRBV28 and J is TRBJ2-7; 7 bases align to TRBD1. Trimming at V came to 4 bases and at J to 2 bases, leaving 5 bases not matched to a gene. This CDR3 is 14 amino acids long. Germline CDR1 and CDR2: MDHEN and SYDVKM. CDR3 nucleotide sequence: TGTGCCAGCAGTTACAGGGGCTTACCCTACGAGCAGTACTTC. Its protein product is CASSYRGLPYEQYF.

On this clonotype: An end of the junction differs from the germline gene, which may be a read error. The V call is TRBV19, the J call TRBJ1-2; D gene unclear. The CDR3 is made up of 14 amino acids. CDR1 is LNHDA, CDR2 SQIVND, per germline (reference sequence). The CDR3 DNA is TGTGCCAGTAGTATTCAGGTCTCCGGCTATGCCTACACCTTC. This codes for CASSIQVSGYAYTF.

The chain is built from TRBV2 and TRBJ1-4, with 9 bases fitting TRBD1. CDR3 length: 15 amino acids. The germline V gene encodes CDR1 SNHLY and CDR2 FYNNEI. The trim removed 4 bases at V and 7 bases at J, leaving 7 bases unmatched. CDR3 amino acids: CASSGQGGGSEKLFF. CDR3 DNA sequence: TGTGCCAGCAGTGGACAGGGGGGGGGCAGTGAAAAACTGTTTTTT.

The CDR3 sequence is CASSGWDRPEAFF. The CDR3 DNA is TGTGCCAGTAGTGGATGGGACAGACCAGAAGCTTTCTTT. The rearrangement joins TRBV19 to TRBJ1-1; 7 bases line up with TRBD1. V was clipped by 5 bases and J by 8 bases; unmatched bases: 8. Germline V CDR1 and CDR2: LNHDA, SQIVND (reference sequence). The CDR3 sequence is 13 residues long. The full variable domain, completed using reference TRBV19 and TRBJ1-1, is DGGITQSPKYLFRKEGQNVTLSCEQNLNHDAMYWYRQDPGQGLRLIYYSQIVNDFQKGDIAEGYSVSREKKESFPLTVTSAQKNPTAFYLCASSGWDRPEAFFGQGTRLTVV.

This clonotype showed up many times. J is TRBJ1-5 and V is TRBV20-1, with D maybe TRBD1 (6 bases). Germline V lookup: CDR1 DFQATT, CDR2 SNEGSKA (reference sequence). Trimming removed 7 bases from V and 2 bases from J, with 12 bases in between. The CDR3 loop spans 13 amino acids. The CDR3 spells CSGVQGGNQPQHF. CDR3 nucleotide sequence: TGCAGTGGGGTACAGGGAGGCAATCAGCCCCAGCATTTT.

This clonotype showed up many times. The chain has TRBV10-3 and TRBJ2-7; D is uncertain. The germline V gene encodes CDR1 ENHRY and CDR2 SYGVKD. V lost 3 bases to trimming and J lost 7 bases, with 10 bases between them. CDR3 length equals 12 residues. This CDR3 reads CAISEGLGEQYF. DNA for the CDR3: TGTGCCATCAGTGAAGGTTTGGGGGAGCAGTACTTC.

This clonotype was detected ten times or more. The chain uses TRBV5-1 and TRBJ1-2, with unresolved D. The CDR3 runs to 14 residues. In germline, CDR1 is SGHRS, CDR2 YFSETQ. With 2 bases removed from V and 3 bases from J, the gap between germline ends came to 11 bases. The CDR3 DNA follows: TGCGCCAGCAGCTTTGGACCGGAGGACTATGGCTACACCTTC. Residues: CASSFGPEDYGYTF.

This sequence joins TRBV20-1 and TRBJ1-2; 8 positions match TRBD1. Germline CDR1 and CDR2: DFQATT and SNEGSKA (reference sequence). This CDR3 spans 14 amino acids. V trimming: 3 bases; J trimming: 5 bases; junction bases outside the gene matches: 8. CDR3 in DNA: TGCAGTGCTAGGACAGGGGTCTTCGGTTATGGCTACACCTTC. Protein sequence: CSARTGVFGYGYTF.

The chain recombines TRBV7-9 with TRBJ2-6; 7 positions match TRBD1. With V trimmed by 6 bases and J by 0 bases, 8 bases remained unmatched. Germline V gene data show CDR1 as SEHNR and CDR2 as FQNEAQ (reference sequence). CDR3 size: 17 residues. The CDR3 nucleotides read TGTGCCAGCAGTGACTTGGCAGGGGGCTCTGGGGCCAACGTCCTGACTTTC. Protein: CASSDLAGGSGANVLTF.

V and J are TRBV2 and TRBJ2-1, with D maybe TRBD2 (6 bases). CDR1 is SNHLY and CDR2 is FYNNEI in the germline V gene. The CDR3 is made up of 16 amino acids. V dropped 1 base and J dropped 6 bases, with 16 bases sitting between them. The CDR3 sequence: CASSEVGGVIFNEQFF. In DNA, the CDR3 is TGTGCCAGCAGTGAAGTGGGGGGAGTGATTTTCAATGAGCAGTTCTTC.

CDR3 bases: TGCAGTGCCATTAACGGGACAGATAATGAAAAACTGTTTTTT. Amino acids: CSAINGTDNEKLFF. The J gene is TRBJ1-4, the V gene TRBV20-1, with 7 bases that match TRBD1. Germline CDR1 DFQATT, CDR2 SNEGSKA (reference sequence). The CDR3 sequence is 14 residues long. V was clipped by 6 bases and J by 4 bases; unmatched bases: 8.

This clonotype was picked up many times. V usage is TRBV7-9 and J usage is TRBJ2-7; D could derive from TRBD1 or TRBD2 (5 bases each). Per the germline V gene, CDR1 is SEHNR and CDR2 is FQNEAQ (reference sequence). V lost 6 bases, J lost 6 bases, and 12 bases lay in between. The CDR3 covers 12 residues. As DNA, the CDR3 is TGTGCCAGCAGGGGGGTTGGGGTCGAGCAGTACTTC. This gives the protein CASRGVGVEQYF.

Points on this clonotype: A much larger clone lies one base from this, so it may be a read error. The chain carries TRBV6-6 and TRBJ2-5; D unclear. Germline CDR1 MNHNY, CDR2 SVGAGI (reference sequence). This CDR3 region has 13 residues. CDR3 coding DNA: TGTGCCAGCAGTTACGGCTACCGAGAGGCCCAGTACTTC. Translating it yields CASSYGYREAQYF.

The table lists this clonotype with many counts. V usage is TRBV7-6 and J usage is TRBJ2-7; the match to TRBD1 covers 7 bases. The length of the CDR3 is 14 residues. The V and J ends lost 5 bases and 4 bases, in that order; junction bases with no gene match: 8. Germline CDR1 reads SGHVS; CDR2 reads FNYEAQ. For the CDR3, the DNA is TGTGCCAGCAGCCCCCCCGACAGGGTGTACGAGCAGTACTTC. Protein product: CASSPPDRVYEQYF.

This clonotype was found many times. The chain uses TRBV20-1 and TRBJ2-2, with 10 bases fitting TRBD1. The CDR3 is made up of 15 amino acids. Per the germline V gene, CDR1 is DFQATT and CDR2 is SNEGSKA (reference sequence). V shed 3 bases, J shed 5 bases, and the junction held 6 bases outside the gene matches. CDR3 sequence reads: CSARGQGLHTGELFF. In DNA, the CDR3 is TGCAGTGCTAGGGGACAGGGGCTTCATACCGGGGAGCTGTTTTTT.

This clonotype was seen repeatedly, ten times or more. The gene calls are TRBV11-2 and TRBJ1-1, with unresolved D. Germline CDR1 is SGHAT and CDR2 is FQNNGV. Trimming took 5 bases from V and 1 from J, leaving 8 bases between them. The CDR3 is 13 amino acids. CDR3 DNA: TGTGCCAGCAGCCACACGAAGAACACTGAAGCTTTCTTT. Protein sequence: CASSHTKNTEAFF. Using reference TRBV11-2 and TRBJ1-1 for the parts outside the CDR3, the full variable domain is EAGVAQSPRYKIIEKRQSVAFWCNPISGHATLYWYQQILGQGPKLLIQFQNNGVVDDSQLPKDRFSAERLKGVDSTLKIQPAKLEDSAVYLCASSHTKNTEAFFGQGTRLTVV.

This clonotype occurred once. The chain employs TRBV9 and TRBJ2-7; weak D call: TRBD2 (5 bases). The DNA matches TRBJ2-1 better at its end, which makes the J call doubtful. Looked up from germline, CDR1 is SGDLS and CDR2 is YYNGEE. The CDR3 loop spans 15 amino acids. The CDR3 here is CASSVGAGISNEQFF. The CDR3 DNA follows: TGTGCCAGCAGCGTAGGCGCGGGTATATCCAATGAGCAGTTCTTC.

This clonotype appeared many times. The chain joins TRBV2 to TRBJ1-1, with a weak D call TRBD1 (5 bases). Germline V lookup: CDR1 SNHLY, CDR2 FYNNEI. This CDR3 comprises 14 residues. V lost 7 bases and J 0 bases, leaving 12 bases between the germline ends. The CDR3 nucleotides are TGTGCCAGCACCCTCGGGGCAGTGAACACTGAAGCTTTCTTT. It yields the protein CASTLGAVNTEAFF.